The text below deals with one T cell receptor beta chain. The data were taken from a study of blood T cell repertoires in COVID-19. Across the study: Samples representing acute and convalescent COVID-19 were sourced from the United States, Italy and Spain. T cells, B-cell-depleted T cells, or PBMCs provided the cDNA or gDNA that served as material.

Libraries were prepared by immunoSEQ multiplex PCR; TCRdb keeps only in-frame clonotypes and omits some of them. The sample lists under 300,000 clones, roughly nine tenths seen once, with approximately 4% in the top ten. The clonotype originates from a man between 18 and 29 years old with active or convalescent COVID-19. Sequenced sample: peripheral blood.

The CDR3 region is CASSSGETGNTIYF. For the CDR3, the DNA is TGCGCCAGCAGCTCGGGGGAGACCGGAAACACCATATATTTT. The V gene is TRBV5-1, the J gene TRBJ1-3, with TRBD1 as a possible D gene (5 bases). CDR3 length equals 14 residues. V shed 3 bases and J shed 4 bases, with 11 bases lying between them. Germline CDR1 reads SGHRS; CDR2 reads YFSETQ.